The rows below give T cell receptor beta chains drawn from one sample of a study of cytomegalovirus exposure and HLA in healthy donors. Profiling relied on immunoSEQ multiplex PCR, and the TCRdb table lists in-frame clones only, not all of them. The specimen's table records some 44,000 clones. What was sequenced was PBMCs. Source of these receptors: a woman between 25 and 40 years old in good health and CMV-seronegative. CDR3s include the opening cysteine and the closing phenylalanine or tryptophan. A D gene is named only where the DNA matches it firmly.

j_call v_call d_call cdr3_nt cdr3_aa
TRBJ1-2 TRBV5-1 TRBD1 TGCGCCAGCAGCAGACAGGGGGCAAATTATGGCTACACCTTC CASSRQGANYGYTF
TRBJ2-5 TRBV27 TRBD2 TGTGCCAGCAGTTCGTTAGCGGGAGGGGGGAGGTACGAGACCCAGTACTTC CASSSLAGGGRYETQYF
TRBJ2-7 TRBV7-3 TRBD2 TGTGCCAGCAGCTTGTATCTAGCGGGAACCTACGAGCAGTACTTC CASSLYLAGTYEQYF
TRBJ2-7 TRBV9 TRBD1 TGTGCCAGCAGCTCCCAGGGGGCTTACGACGAGCAGTACTTC CASSSQGAYDEQYF
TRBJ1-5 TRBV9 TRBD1 TGTGCCAGCAGCCCTGGGACAGGCGAGAGCAATCAGCCCCAGCATTTT CASSPGTGESNQPQHF
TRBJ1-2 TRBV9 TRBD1 TGTGCCAGCAGTGGGCGACAGGGGACCGATGGCTACACCTTC CASSGRQGTDGYTF
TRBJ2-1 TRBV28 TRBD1 TGTGCCAGCAGTTCGCGGGACAGGGGGAGGTATGAGCAGTTCTTC CASSSRDRGRYEQFF
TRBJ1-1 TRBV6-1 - TGTGCCAGCACCGTTTCCCGGGGTACTGAAGCTTTCTTT CASTVSRGTEAFF
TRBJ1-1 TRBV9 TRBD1 TGTGCCAGCAGCGGGGGGACAGGGGCTAACACTGAAGCTTTCTTT CASSGGTGANTEAFF
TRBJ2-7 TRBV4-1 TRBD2 TGCGCCAGCAGCCAACAAGCGGGAGGGCCTTACGAGCAGTACTTC CASSQQAGGPYEQYF
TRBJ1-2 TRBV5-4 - TGTGCCAGCAGCCAGACTTCGACAGCGTATGGCTACACCTTC CASSQTSTAYGYTF
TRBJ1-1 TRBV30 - TGTGCCGGCGACAGGCGCATGAACACTGAAGCTTTCTTT CAGDRRMNTEAFF
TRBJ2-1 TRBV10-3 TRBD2 TGTGCCATCAGTGAGGGAGGGACTAGCGGGAGGAGGTCCAGCTCCTACAATGAGCAGTTCTTC CAISEGGTSGRRSSSYNEQFF
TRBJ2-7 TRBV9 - TGTGCCAGCAGCGCGTTTTACATGGGCCACGAGCAGTACTTC CASSAFYMGHEQYF
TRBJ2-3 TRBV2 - TGTGCCAGCAGTGTGGGGACTTACGATACGCAGTATTTT CASSVGTYDTQYF
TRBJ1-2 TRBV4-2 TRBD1 TGTGCCAGCAGCCAAGAGGGACAGGGCCCTAACTATGGCTACACCTTC CASSQEGQGPNYGYTF
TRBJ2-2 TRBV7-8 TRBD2 TGTGCCAGCAGCTTATGGGCTAGCGGGAGAACCGGGGAGCTGTTTTTT CASSLWASGRTGELFF
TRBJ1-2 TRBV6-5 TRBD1 TGTGCCAGCAGTCGCCAGACAGGGCGCTATGGCTACACCTTC CASSRQTGRYGYTF
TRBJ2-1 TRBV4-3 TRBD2 TGCGCCAGCAGCCAAAGACTCGCGGCTAGCGGGAGCGGAGAGCAGTTCTTC CASSQRLAASGSGEQFF
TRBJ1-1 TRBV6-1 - TGTGCCAGCAGCGATAGAACGAACACTGAAGCTTTCTTT CASSDRTNTEAFF
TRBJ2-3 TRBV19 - TGTGCCAGTAGTTTAGCGGCGGCTAGGTGGGATACGCAGTATTTT CASSLAAARWDTQYF
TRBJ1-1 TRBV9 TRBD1 TGTGCCAGCAGCCAAGGGGACAGGGGGCTTCGAACTGAAGCTTTCTTT CASSQGDRGLRTEAFF
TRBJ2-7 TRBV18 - TGTGCCAGCTCATCCTTCTCCTACGAGCAGTACTTC CASSSFSYEQYF
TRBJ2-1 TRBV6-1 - TGTGCCAGCAGTGAAGTGGAGGAAGCCTCCTACAATGAGCAGTTCTTC CASSEVEEASYNEQFF
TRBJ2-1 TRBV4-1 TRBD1 TGCGCCAGCAGCCAACCCCGGGACAGCTCCTACAATGAGCAGTTCTTC CASSQPRDSSYNEQFF
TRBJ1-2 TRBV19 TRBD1 TGTGCCAGTAGTATCGCACAGGGGGATAACTATGGCTACACCTTC CASSIAQGDNYGYTF
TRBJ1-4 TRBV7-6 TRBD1 TGTGCCAGCAGCGTCGGGACAGGGCCCGCAAAACTGTTTTTT CASSVGTGPAKLFF
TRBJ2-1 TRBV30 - TGTGCCTGGGACCGCCGAGGGTTCGATTTAGTTAACAATGAGCAGTTCTTC CAWDRRGFDLVNNEQFF
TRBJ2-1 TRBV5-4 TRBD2 TGTGCCAGCAGCTTGGCCGAGGGAGGGGAAAGTAATGAGCAGTTCTTC CASSLAEGGESNEQFF
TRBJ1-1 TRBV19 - TGTGCCAGTAGTATCGGGCGGGAGTACGGCACTGAAGCTTTCTTT CASSIGREYGTEAFF
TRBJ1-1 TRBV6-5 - TGTGCCAGCAGTTCAGATACAGGGATAAAAGCTTTCTTT CASSSDTGIKAFF
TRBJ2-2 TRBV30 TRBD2 TGTGCCTGGAGTTCCACCTGGACTAGCGGATACACCGGGGAGCTGTTTTTT CAWSSTWTSGYTGELFF
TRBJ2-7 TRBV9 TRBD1 TGTGCCAGCAGCGTAGATCCGGACAGGGGTTACGAGCAGTACTTC CASSVDPDRGYEQYF
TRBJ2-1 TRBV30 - TGTGCCCGAGCTTCTAGTCTTCTCAGCTCCTACAATGAGCAGTTCTTC CARASSLLSSYNEQFF
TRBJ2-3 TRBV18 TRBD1 TGTGCCAGCTCACCATTAGGGACGACAGGGCTCTCTAGCACAGATACGCAGTATTTT CASSPLGTTGLSSTDTQYF
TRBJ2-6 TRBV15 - TGTGCCACCAGCATCACAGGGAGCTCTGGGGCCAACGTCCTGACTTTC CATSITGSSGANVLTF
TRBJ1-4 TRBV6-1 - TGTGCCAGCACCGAACAGGTACAGCCTAATGAAAAACTGTTTTTT CASTEQVQPNEKLFF
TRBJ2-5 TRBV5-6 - TGTGCCAGCAGCTCGTATGCGGGGGAGACCCAGTACTTC CASSSYAGETQYF
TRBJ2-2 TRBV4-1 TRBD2 TGCGCCAGCAGCTCCCTGTTAGCGGGAGTTGTTACCGGGGAGCTGTTTTTT CASSSLLAGVVTGELFF
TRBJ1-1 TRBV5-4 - TGTGCCAGCAGCTTGGCCGGGACTGGGGGTGAAGCTTTCTTT CASSLAGTGGEAFF
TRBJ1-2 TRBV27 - TGTGCCAGCAGTCGTCAGACAGGTGAGGGTGGCTACACCTTC CASSRQTGEGGYTF
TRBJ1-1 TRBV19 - TGTGCCAGTAGTATATGGGGAGGCGGGAGCCGGAACACTGAAGCTTTCTTT CASSIWGGGSRNTEAFF
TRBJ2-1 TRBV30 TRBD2 TGTGCCTGGAGTGGGTCTAGCGGGGCAAGCTCCTACAATGAGCAGTTCTTC CAWSGSSGASSYNEQFF
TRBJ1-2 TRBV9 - TGTGCCAGCAGCGGTTGGAGGGGCTCCTATGGCTACACCTTC CASSGWRGSYGYTF
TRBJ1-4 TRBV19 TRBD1 TGTGCCAGTAGTATCCAACCCGGGACAGGGATATCAGGAGAAAAACTGTTTTTT CASSIQPGTGISGEKLFF
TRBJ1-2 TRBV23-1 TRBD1 TGCGCCAGCAGTCAAATGACCGGGACAGGGGGCAGAAAGTCTAACTATGGCTACACCTTC CASSQMTGTGGRKSNYGYTF
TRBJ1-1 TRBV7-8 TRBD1 TGTGCCAGCAGCTTAGGTAGGAGGACAGGACTTATGAACACTGAAGCTTTCTTT CASSLGRRTGLMNTEAFF
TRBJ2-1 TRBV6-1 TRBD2 TGTGCCAGCCGCTATACTAGCGGGGAAAGCAATGAGCAGTTCTTC CASRYTSGESNEQFF